The 5 T cell receptor beta chains presented below share a single source sample, sequenced in a study of T cell responses to AZD1222 COVID-19 vaccine. Using immunoSEQ multiplex PCR, the repertoire was profiled, and TCRdb retains in-frame clones only, with some absent. The sample holds 110,000 or so clones; over 80% are singletons and the top ten take around 7%. The specimen was peripheral blood, collected on day 0 of AZD1222 vaccination. All receptors derive from an adult in good health.

For this clone: At one boundary the junction diverges from the germline segment, which might be a read error. J is TRBJ2-1 and V is TRBV2; TRBD2 matches 10 bases. The CDR3 has 15 amino acids. Germline CDR1 and CDR2: SNHLY and FYNNEI. CDR3 DNA sequence: TGTGCCAGCAGTTTGCAATCCGGGACTAGCGTCAACCGGGTCTTC. Translating it yields CASSLQSGTSVNRVF.

This clone was counted a few times. The chain joins TRBV2 to TRBJ2-2; the D is unclear. V was cut by 2 bases and J by 3 bases, with 4 bases left in between. This CDR3 is 13 amino acids long. Per germline, CDR1 SNHLY and CDR2 FYNNEI. This CDR3 reads CASSERDTGELFF. The CDR3 nucleotides read TGTGCCAGCAGTGAAAGGGACACCGGGGAGCTGTTTTTT.

A note on this clone: Other DNA sequences of this sample code for an identical CDR3. The J gene is TRBJ1-1, the V gene TRBV30; unclear D gene. CDR3 length equals 13 residues. The germline V and J ends were trimmed by 3 bases and 2 bases, with 10 bases remaining between them. Looked up from germline, CDR1 is GTSNPN and CDR2 is SVGIG (reference sequence). DNA of the CDR3: TGTGCCTGGAGCGTCCAAGAAAACACTGAAGCTTTCTTT. As protein: CAWSVQENTEAFF.

J is TRBJ2-1 and V is TRBV7-2; D possibly corresponds to TRBD2 (6 bases). The CDR3 is made up of 14 amino acids. CDR1 is SGHTA and CDR2 is FQGNSA in the germline V gene. Trimming removed 3 bases from V and 5 bases from J, with 11 bases in between. CDR3 region: CASSFGTRNNEQFF. The CDR3 region has the DNA TGTGCCAGCAGCTTCGGGACTCGTAACAATGAGCAGTTCTTC.

This chain connects TRBV27 to TRBJ1-4, with TRBD1 matching 7 bases. V dropped 3 bases and J dropped 5; count of bases not matched to a gene: 3. Germline CDR1 is MNHEY and CDR2 is SMNVEV (reference sequence). This CDR3 is 14 amino acids long. As DNA, the CDR3 is TGTGCCAGCAGTTTGACAGGGCTCAATGAAAAACTGTTTTTT. Translated: CASSLTGLNEKLFF.